This entry lists 4 T cell receptor beta chains sequenced from one sample in a study of blood T cell repertoires in COVID-19. Repertoires were generated with immunoSEQ multiplex PCR, while TCRdb's copy carries only in-frame clones and drops some. The sample has 490,000 or so clones; 88% are singletons. Material for sequencing was PBMCs or T cells enriched from blood (not recorded which). These receptor sequences come from a woman aged 60-75 years who had recovered from COVID-19.

As DNA, the CDR3 is TGTGCCATCAGTCGCGGGGGCGAGAATCAGCCCCAGCATTTT. Its protein product is CAISRGGENQPQHF. V gene TRBV10-3 combines with J gene TRBJ1-5; D might be TRBD1 (6 bases). The length of the CDR3 is 14 residues. V was clipped by 5 bases and J by 4 bases, with 12 bases between them. Germline CDR1 and CDR2: ENHRY and SYGVKD.

This chain links TRBV29-1 with TRBJ1-1; weak D call: TRBD1 (6 bases). Germline V lookup: CDR1 SQVTM, CDR2 ANQGSEA. The CDR3 is 15 amino acids. Trimming cost V 7 bases and J 1 base, with 19 bases left between them. This chain's CDR3 is CSANTNRAQNTEAFF. CDR3 nucleotide sequence: TGCAGCGCCAATACAAACAGGGCGCAGAACACTGAAGCTTTCTTT.

The chain recombines TRBV23-1 with TRBJ2-3; 8 nucleotides match TRBD1. Being an ORF, TRBV23-1 has a function that is uncertain. V dropped 3 bases and J dropped 6; count of bases not matched to a gene: 17. CDR3 length: 18 amino acids. CDR3 in amino acids: CASSHPVVQGEYVDTQYF. The CDR3 nucleotides read TGCGCCAGCAGTCATCCCGTGGTACAGGGGGAATATGTCGATACGCAGTATTTT.

This clone was observed a single time. The rearrangement uses TRBV4-2 and TRBJ2-3; 11 nucleotides agree with TRBD2. V was pared by 0 bases and J by 2 bases, with 7 bases of the junction left unmatched. This CDR3 contains 18 residues. CDR1 is LGHNA and CDR2 is YNFKEQ in the germline V gene. CDR3: CASSQDGIAGGYTDTQYF. The CDR3, as DNA: TGTGCCAGCAGCCAAGATGGGATAGCGGGGGGGTACACAGATACGCAGTATTTT.